Shown below are 26 T cell receptor beta chains from a single sample sequenced in a study of cytomegalovirus exposure and HLA in healthy donors. Amplification used 60 Vbeta primers and 13 Jbeta primers. The table came from immunoSEQ multiplex PCR; TCRdb's copy has only in-frame clones and leaves some out. The repertoire holds fewer than 150,000 clones, with 80% as singletons. What was sequenced was PBMCs. These receptors originate from a man in his forties or fifties in good health and CMV-seronegative.

The rearrangement links TRBV25-1 to TRBJ2-1, with D possibly being TRBD1 (6 bases). Germline V gene data show CDR1 as MGHDK and CDR2 as SYGVNS. The CDR3 covers 14 residues. Trimming removed 6 bases at V and 1 base at J, with 10 bases between. In DNA form, the CDR3 reads TGTGCCAGCAGCAGGGGTCATTCCTACAATGAGCAGTTCTTC. Protein product: CASSRGHSYNEQFF.

The V call is TRBV2, the J call TRBJ2-2, with 8 bases that match TRBD1. The CDR3 runs to 19 residues. The V gene end was trimmed by 2 bases and the J gene end by 5 bases; junction bases not matched to a gene: 16. Looked up from germline, CDR1 is SNHLY and CDR2 is FYNNEI. The CDR3 loop reads CASSEQRAGGARSTGELFF. The CDR3 DNA follows: TGTGCCAGCAGTGAACAGAGGGCAGGGGGCGCTAGATCTACCGGGGAGCTGTTTTTT.

Only a few counts were recorded for this clone. For the CDR3, the DNA is TGTGCCAGCAGCACCGTGGTTAGCCAAGAGACCCAGTACTTC. Its protein is CASSTVVSQETQYF. The rearrangement uses TRBV7-2 and TRBJ2-5; D is unclear. CDR1 is SGHTA, CDR2 FQGNSA, per germline. V was shortened by 5 bases and J by 1 base, with 11 bases between the two germline ends. The CDR3 runs 14 residues.

The rearrangement joins TRBV7-2 to TRBJ1-4; D might be TRBD1 (5 bases). The CDR3 is 14 residues long. Looked up from germline, CDR1 is SGHTA and CDR2 is FQGNSA. The ends were cut back, 4 bases at V and 10 bases at J, with 16 bases in the middle. CDR3 sequence (DNA): TGTGCCAGCAGCTCCTTCGGGGCCGGGGGAAAACTGTTTTTT. Its translation: CASSSFGAGGKLFF.

This clone came up once. One end of the junction fails to match germline, which may point to a read error. This chain links TRBV7-8 with TRBJ1-6; tentative D call: TRBD1 (6 bases). This CDR3 is 15 amino acids long. Germline V gene lookup returns CDR1 SGHVS and CDR2 FQNEAQ. The CDR3 region is CASSIAQGKGSPLHF. In DNA, the CDR3 is TGTGCCAGCAGCATAGCACAGGGCAAAGGATCACCCCTCCACTTT.

J is TRBJ2-1 and V is TRBV5-1, with a weak D call TRBD2 (5 bases). CDR1 is SGHRS, CDR2 YFSETQ, per germline. CDR3 size: 15 residues. V lost 0 bases and J 0 bases, leaving 7 bases between the germline ends. CDR3 residues: CASSLGLSSYNEQFF. CDR3 in DNA: TGCGCCAGCAGCTTGGGACTAAGCTCCTACAATGAGCAGTTCTTC.

J is TRBJ2-6 and V is TRBV5-4; no definite D call. The V end was cut by 0 bases, the J end by 4 bases, with 14 bases between. The CDR3 extends over 17 amino acids. Per the germline V gene, CDR1 is SGHNT and CDR2 is YYREEE (reference sequence). The CDR3 coding sequence is TGTGCCAGCAGCTTGGACAGTAACTCTGGCGGGGCCAACGTCCTGACTTTC. Its translation is CASSLDSNSGGANVLTF.

The chain links TRBV28 to TRBJ2-3; D gene uncertain. Trimming took off 8 bases at V and 4 bases at J, with 13 bases between the two ends. Germline V CDR1 and CDR2: MDHEN, SYDVKM. This CDR3 spans 13 amino acids. The CDR3 spells CASSGSVADTQYF. As DNA, the CDR3 is TGTGCCAGCTCGGGTTCCGTGGCAGATACGCAGTATTTT.

This chain links TRBV18 with TRBJ1-2; no definite D call. V lost 3 bases and J 6 bases, leaving 14 bases between the germline ends. Looked up from germline, CDR1 is KGHSH and CDR2 is LQKENI. This CDR3 region has 14 residues. In DNA form, the CDR3 reads TGTGCCAGCTCACCGAATCAGGTAGTGGATGGCTACACCTTC. Translating gives CASSPNQVVDGYTF.

The chain uses TRBV6-1 and TRBJ2-7; D gene uncertain. Germline V lookup: CDR1 MNHNS, CDR2 SASEGT. CDR3 length: 14 residues. The V end lost 6 bases, the J end lost 0 bases, and 12 bases lay between the germline ends. The CDR3 DNA reads TGTGCCAGCAGCGGTCGAGGCGGCTCCTACGAGCAGTACTTC. Residues: CASSGRGGSYEQYF.

The CDR3 sequence is CASSYSMGREETQYF. CDR3 nucleotides: TGTGCCAGCAGTTACTCGATGGGCAGGGAAGAGACCCAGTACTTC. The rearrangement uses TRBV6-6 and TRBJ2-5, with D tentatively TRBD1 (5 bases). Trimming removed 0 bases at V and 3 bases at J, with 11 bases between. This CDR3 is built from 15 residues. CDR1 and CDR2 (germline): MNHNY, SVGAGI (reference sequence).

This clone appeared a single time. CDR3 in amino acids: CASSPRDRGMNEQFF. CDR3 bases: TGTGCCAGCAGCCCACGGGACAGGGGGATGAATGAGCAGTTCTTC. This rearrangement joins TRBV12-1 to TRBJ2-1; the table's D call, TRBD1, was not checked against the DNA. TRBV12-1 is a pseudogene segment. This CDR3 is built from 15 residues.

Details on this clone: The sample holds other DNA sequences that translate to the same CDR3. The rearrangement links TRBV6-1 to TRBJ1-4; 7 bases agree with TRBD1. From germline, CDR1 is MNHNS and CDR2 SASEGT. This CDR3 contains 14 residues. The trim removed 5 bases at V and 1 base at J, leaving 1 base unmatched. The DNA of the CDR3 is TGTGCCAGCAGTAGACAGGGAACTAATGAAAAACTGTTTTTT. Residues: CASSRQGTNEKLFF.

V gene TRBV2 combines with J gene TRBJ1-2; TRBD1 matches at 8 bases. CDR1 SNHLY and CDR2 FYNNEI come from the germline V gene. The V segment lost 7 bases and the J segment 4 bases; nucleotides outside the gene matches: 2. CDR3 length: 12 amino acids. The DNA for the CDR3 is TGTGCCAGCACCCAGGGGGCCTATGGCTACACCTTC. It specifies CASTQGAYGYTF.

In its sample, this clone was seen a few times. The chain couples TRBV6-5 to TRBJ1-1, with 9 bases fitting TRBD1. The CDR3 length is 15 residues. J lost 1 base, V lost 2 bases, and 2 bases had no gene match. Germline loops: CDR1 MNHEY, CDR2 SVGAGI. In DNA form, the CDR3 reads TGTGCCAGCAGTTACGGGGACAGGGCGAACACTGAAGCTTTCTTT. Translated, it gives CASSYGDRANTEAFF.

The V gene is TRBV2, the J gene TRBJ2-3; 7 bases are a match to TRBD1. The germline V gene encodes CDR1 SNHLY and CDR2 FYNNEI. The CDR3 has 14 residues. The V and J ends lost 11 bases and 2 bases, in that order; junction bases with no gene match: 10. The CDR3 DNA reads as TGTGCCGGCTACAGGGGAACCACCACAGATACGCAGTATTTT. Encoded protein: CAGYRGTTTDTQYF.

V is TRBV4-2 and J is TRBJ2-3; D might be TRBD2 (6 bases). Trimming removed 4 bases from V and 2 bases from J, with 16 bases in between. There are 16 residues in the CDR3. Germline CDR1 is LGHNA and CDR2 is YNFKEQ. CDR3 nucleotide sequence: TGTGCCAGCAGCCCCCGGGAGCGCTCCACCACAGATACGCAGTATTTT. Protein product: CASSPRERSTTDTQYF.

This chain links TRBV6-1 with TRBJ1-2; 7 bases align to TRBD1. Germline lookup yields CDR1 MNHNS and CDR2 SASEGT. The trim removed 4 bases at V and 6 bases at J, leaving 11 bases unmatched. CDR3 length equals 15 residues. The CDR3 coding sequence is TGTGCCAGCAGTGGGGGACATACAGGGGCGGATGGCTACACCTTC. Protein sequence: CASSGGHTGADGYTF.

The gene calls are TRBV6-5 and TRBJ2-7; no clear D gene. With 7 bases removed from V and 6 bases from J, the gap between germline ends came to 16 bases. The length of the CDR3 is 13 residues. Germline CDR1 is MNHEY and CDR2 is SVGAGI. The CDR3 loop is CASNPEPRGEQYF. CDR3 bases: TGTGCCAGCAACCCTGAGCCCCGCGGCGAGCAGTACTTC.

J is TRBJ1-1 and V is TRBV5-1; unclear D gene. Trimming cost V 0 bases and J 0 bases, with 9 bases left between them. The CDR3 covers 15 residues. Per germline, CDR1 SGHRS and CDR2 YFSETQ. The DNA of the CDR3 is TGCGCCAGCAGCTTGGATCCGGGAATGAACACTGAAGCTTTCTTT. Its translation is CASSLDPGMNTEAFF.

The chain links TRBV27 to TRBJ2-5; 8 bases map to TRBD1. Germline V lookup: CDR1 MNHEY, CDR2 SMNVEV (reference sequence). This CDR3 has 13 amino acids. Unmatched junction bases numbered 1, after V lost 2 bases and J lost 5 bases. Written as DNA, the CDR3 is TGTGCCAGCAGTTTAAACAGGGGGGAGACCCAGTACTTC. Translating it yields CASSLNRGETQYF.

The V gene is TRBV7-6, the J gene TRBJ1-3, with D unclear. V lost 5 bases and J lost 0, with 11 bases in between. The germline CDR1 and CDR2 sequences are SGHVS and FNYEAQ. This CDR3 is 15 amino acids long. The CDR3 DNA is TGTGCCAGCAGCACAGACGTAAGCTCTGGAAACACCATATATTTT. Encoded protein: CASSTDVSSGNTIYF. Combining the CDR3 with reference TRBV7-6 and TRBJ1-3 gives the whole variable domain GAGVSQSPRYKVTKRGQDVALRCDPISGHVSLYWYRQALGQGPEFLTYFNYEAQQDKSGLPNDRFSAERPEGSISTLTIQRTEQRDSAMYRCASSTDVSSGNTIYFGEGSWLTVV.

The chain joins TRBV30 to TRBJ2-5; D perhaps matches TRBD1 (5 bases). V lost 0 bases and J 1 base, leaving 9 bases between the germline ends. Germline assignment: CDR1 GTSNPN and CDR2 SVGIG (reference sequence). This CDR3 spans 14 amino acids. The CDR3 is CAWSVRTLQETQYF. CDR3 sequence (DNA): TGTGCCTGGAGTGTCCGGACACTCCAAGAGACCCAGTACTTC.

The chain joins TRBV27 to TRBJ2-6; D is undetermined. CDR1 is MNHEY, CDR2 SMNVEV, per germline (reference sequence). This CDR3 has 14 amino acids. Trimming removed 11 bases from V and 0 bases from J, with 11 bases in between. CDR3 amino acids: CAAALSSGANVLTF. CDR3 DNA sequence: TGTGCCGCTGCCCTCAGCTCTGGGGCCAACGTCCTGACTTTC.

This clone was counted between two and nine times. The V and J genes are TRBV30 and TRBJ1-5; TRBD1 agrees at 9 bases. The trim removed 0 bases at V and 6 bases at J, leaving 9 bases unmatched. Germline lookup yields CDR1 GTSNPN and CDR2 SVGIG (reference sequence). The CDR3 runs to 16 residues. The chain's CDR3 is CAWSVQSIQGAQPQHF. The CDR3 nucleotides are TGTGCCTGGAGTGTACAATCCATACAGGGGGCTCAGCCCCAGCATTTT.

The count of this clone is one. The chain has TRBV10-3 and TRBJ2-1; 7 nucleotides line up with TRBD1. This CDR3 contains 20 residues. The germline V gene encodes CDR1 ENHRY and CDR2 SYGVKD. J lost 0 bases, V lost 5 bases, and 19 bases had no gene match. The CDR3 loop is CAISPGLGQGDRSSYNEQFF. The DNA for the CDR3 is TGTGCCATCAGTCCAGGATTAGGGCAGGGGGACCGAAGCTCCTACAATGAGCAGTTCTTC.